This TCR beta chain comes out of a study of T cell clones after liver transplantation. The protocol was immunoSEQ multiplex PCR, while the TCRdb copy is restricted to in-frame clones and leaves out a portion. The sample consists of 65,000 to 80,000 clones, 80% of them appearing once. Trimming at V came to 6 bases and at J to 2 bases, leaving 12 bases not matched to a gene. The length of the CDR3 is 17 residues. Looked up from germline, CDR1 is LNHDA and CDR2 is SQIVND (reference sequence). This specimen consisted of CD4+ T cells from blood, obtained before liver transplant. This chain links TRBV19 with TRBJ1-5, with 8 bases aligning to TRBD1. The sequence was obtained from a human donor who received a liver transplant. CDR3: CASRRGTGEGGNQPQHF. DNA for the CDR3: TGTGCCAGTAGGCGGGGGACAGGCGAAGGAGGCAATCAGCCCCAGCATTTT.